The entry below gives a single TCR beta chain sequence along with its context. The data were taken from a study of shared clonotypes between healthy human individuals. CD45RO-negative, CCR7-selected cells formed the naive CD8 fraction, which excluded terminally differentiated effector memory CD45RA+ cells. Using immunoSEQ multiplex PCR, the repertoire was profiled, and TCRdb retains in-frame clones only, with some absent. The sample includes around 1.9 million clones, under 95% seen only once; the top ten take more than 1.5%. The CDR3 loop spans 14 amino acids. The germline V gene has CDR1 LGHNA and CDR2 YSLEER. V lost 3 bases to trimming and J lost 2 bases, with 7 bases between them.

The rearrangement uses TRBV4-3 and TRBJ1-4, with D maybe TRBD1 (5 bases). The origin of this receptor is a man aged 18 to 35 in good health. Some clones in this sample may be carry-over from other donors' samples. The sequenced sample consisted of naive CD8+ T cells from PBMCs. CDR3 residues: CASSHKGTNEKLFF. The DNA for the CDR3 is TGCGCCAGCAGCCACAAGGGGACTAATGAAAAACTGTTTTTT.